This passage covers 4 T cell receptor beta chains from one sample sequenced in a study of T cell responses to AZD1222 COVID-19 vaccine. Profiled with immunoSEQ multiplex PCR; TCRdb holds only in-frame clones, not every one. The sample yields 150,000 to 200,000 clones, roughly 88% seen once. Sample: peripheral blood, taken 28 days after the second AZD1222 dose. These receptor sequences come from an adult who received the AZD1222 COVID-19 vaccine.

J is TRBJ1-2 and V is TRBV19, with a possible D match to TRBD1 (6 bases). The germline gives CDR1 LNHDA, CDR2 SQIVND (reference sequence). The CDR3 has 14 amino acids. V lost 4 bases and J 8 bases, leaving 17 bases between the germline ends. The CDR3 sequence: CASSTLNRADGYTF. The CDR3 nucleotides are TGTGCCAGTAGTACCTTAAACAGGGCCGACGGCTACACCTTC.

The chain is built from TRBV9 and TRBJ1-1, with D maybe TRBD1 (6 bases). CDR3 length: 15 amino acids. Trimming removed 3 bases from V and 11 bases from J, with 23 bases in between. From germline, CDR1 is SGDLS and CDR2 YYNGEE. The CDR3 DNA reads TGTGCCAGCAGCGGAGAAAAACAGGGATTTAAGGGGGCTTTCTTT. Amino acid sequence: CASSGEKQGFKGAFF.

The rearrangement links TRBV28 to TRBJ2-7; perhaps D is TRBD1 or TRBD2 (5 bases each). Looked up from germline, CDR1 is MDHEN and CDR2 is SYDVKM. V shed 10 bases and J shed 4 bases, with 14 bases lying between them. CDR3 length: 12 residues. The chain's CDR3 is CATAGAVYEQYF. The CDR3 nucleotides are TGTGCCACTGCCGGGGCTGTTTACGAGCAGTACTTC.

This clone was seen more than once but under ten times. The chain is built from TRBV28 and TRBJ1-1, with D possibly being TRBD1 (6 bases). Trimming cost V 5 bases and J 6 bases, with 22 bases left between them. The CDR3 contains 16 residues. CDR1 and CDR2 from the germline V gene are MDHEN and SYDVKM. This chain's CDR3 is CASSAAGIRGRSEAFF. DNA of the CDR3: TGTGCCAGCAGTGCAGCAGGAATCAGGGGCAGGTCTGAAGCTTTCTTT.